This TCR beta chain was captured in a study of technical replicates of blood from a few donors. This CDR3 has 15 residues. The J segment lost 6 bases and the V segment lost 5 bases, leaving 9 bases of the junction unmatched. Germline V gene sequence: CDR1 SGHRS, CDR2 YFSETQ. Generated by immunoSEQ multiplex PCR, the TCRdb table keeps only in-frame clones and is missing some. This table has 75,000 to 100,000 clones, around nine tenths appearing once. The chain couples TRBV5-1 to TRBJ1-4; 8 bases line up with TRBD1. The sample consisted of T cells isolated from PBMCs. The source of this sequence is a human donor in good health. The DNA of the CDR3 is TGCGCCAGCAGTCGGACAGGGAACCCCGATGAAAAACTGTTTTTT. Translating gives CASSRTGNPDEKLFF.